The 10 T cell receptor beta chains below were found in one sample sequenced in a study of blood T cell repertoires in COVID-19. The repertoire was sequenced with immunoSEQ multiplex PCR; TCRdb's copy has only in-frame clones and lacks some. The table shows roughly 170,000 clones, with roughly nine tenths occurring only once. The sequencing input was peripheral blood. These receptor sequences come from a man in his sixties or seventies with active or convalescent COVID-19.

The rearrangement links TRBV7-2 to TRBJ2-7, with a weak D call TRBD2 (5 bases). CDR1 and CDR2 from the germline V gene are SGHTA and FQGNSA. The CDR3 consists of 14 residues. V gave up 6 bases and J gave up 7 bases, with 19 bases separating them. The CDR3 spells CASSPRPLRGEQYF. CDR3 nucleotide sequence: TGTGCCAGCAGTCCCAGACCCCTTCGAGGGGAGCAGTACTTC.

Here the CDR3 reads CASKGLAGGRSSYNEQFF. In nucleotides, the CDR3 is TGTGCCAGCAAAGGACTAGCGGGAGGGAGGAGCTCCTACAATGAGCAGTTCTTC. The gene calls are TRBV28 and TRBJ2-1, with 15 nucleotides matching TRBD2. The CDR3 sequence is 18 residues long. J was trimmed by 0 bases and V by 7 bases; bases with no gene match: 7. Germline V gene lookup returns CDR1 MDHEN and CDR2 SYDVKM.

The chain joins TRBV18 to TRBJ1-2; no definite D call. CDR1 and CDR2 from the germline V gene are KGHSH and LQKENI. CDR3 length: 14 residues. V was shortened by 3 bases and J by 3 bases, with 11 bases between the two germline ends. The CDR3 protein is CASSPAGSHYGYTF. As DNA, the CDR3 is TGTGCCAGCTCACCCGCCGGGTCCCACTATGGCTACACCTTC.

The chain combines TRBV28 with TRBJ1-4; D gene unclear. This CDR3 is 14 amino acids long. Germline CDR1 MDHEN, CDR2 SYDVKM. Trimming removed 6 bases from V and 5 bases from J, with 13 bases in between. CDR3 residues: CASRDGLTNEKLFF. As DNA, the CDR3 is TGTGCCAGCAGGGATGGGCTCACCAATGAAAAACTGTTTTTT.

The chain joins TRBV30 to TRBJ1-4; no clear D gene. V lost 8 bases and J 10 bases, leaving 11 bases between the germline ends. CDR3 length: 10 amino acids. CDR1 is GTSNPN, CDR2 SVGIG, per germline (reference sequence). The CDR3: CAVWLGKLFF. As DNA, the CDR3 is TGTGCCGTTTGGCTAGGAAAACTGTTTTTT.

This clone occurred a few times. The V call is TRBV27, the J call TRBJ2-1; 9 bases map to TRBD2. Germline V gene sequence: CDR1 MNHEY, CDR2 SMNVEV (reference sequence). This CDR3 has 16 amino acids. V shed 0 bases, J shed 8 bases, and the junction held 8 bases outside the gene matches. The CDR3 bases are TGTGCCAGCAGTTTATCCCCTAGCGGGGCTTTGTATGAGCAGTTCTTC. Its protein is CASSLSPSGALYEQFF.

The V gene is TRBV9, the J gene TRBJ2-7; possibly TRBD2 for D (5 bases). The CDR3 extends over 16 amino acids. Per the germline V gene, CDR1 is SGDLS and CDR2 is YYNGEE. V was cut by 4 bases and J by 0 bases, with 17 bases left in between. The CDR3 DNA is TGTGCCAGCAGCCCGCGGGCGGACGGTTCCTCCTACGAGCAGTACTTC. Amino acids: CASSPRADGSSYEQYF.

This clone showed up just a few times. The V gene is TRBV5-8, the J gene TRBJ1-1, with D unresolved. Germline CDR1 is SGHTS and CDR2 is YDEGEE. Trimming removed 0 bases from V and 0 bases from J, with 12 bases in between. The CDR3 sequence is 16 residues long. The DNA for the CDR3 is TGTGCCAGCAGCTTGGTGGCAGGAACCATGAACACTGAAGCTTTCTTT. Protein: CASSLVAGTMNTEAFF.

CDR3: CASSPLAGVLGEQFF. CDR3 DNA: TGTGCCAGCAGCCCGCTAGCGGGAGTTTTGGGTGAGCAGTTCTTC. This chain links TRBV6-6 with TRBJ2-1, with 10 bases aligning to TRBD2. V gave up 6 bases and J gave up 9 bases; unmatched junction bases: 11. The CDR3 runs 15 residues. CDR1 is MNHNY, CDR2 SVGAGI, per germline (reference sequence).

This clone was recorded a few times. The CDR3 here is CASSYSGRGLEKLFF. The CDR3 DNA is TGTGCCAGCAGTTACTCTGGGAGGGGCCTCGAAAAACTGTTTTTT. The chain joins TRBV6-6 to TRBJ1-4, with D tentatively TRBD1 (5 bases). The CDR3 has 15 amino acids. Trimming shortened V by 0 bases and J by 8 bases, and 13 bases separated the two germline ends. Germline values: CDR1 MNHNY, CDR2 SVGAGI (reference sequence).